This T cell receptor beta chain derives from a study of beta chain features in type 1 diabetes (dated by TCRdb to between 2018 and 2020). With regard to the full study: Mean age, gender distribution, total cell number and subset yield were not different between patients and healthy donors. Across all samples, 107,917,701 sorted cells were examined, and cell number per subset correlated strongly with RNA yield. In the study, recently diagnosed type 1 diabetes patients and matched healthy donors were compared on the TCRB repertoires of their sorted circulating CD4+ T cell subsets. Whereas all 30 or so donors provided naive and central memory subsets, regulatory and stem cell-like memory subsets were isolated from just 8 patients and about 8 healthy donors.

The High Capacity cDNA Reverse Transcription Kit was used to reverse transcribe all of the isolated RNA, meaning that expressed TCRB transcripts were what got sequenced. Naive, central memory and regulatory T cell samples underwent deep immunoSEQ sequencing, averaging about 3.57 million total reads per sample. Sorted cells were lysed in RLT buffer, and RNA was extracted using DNase-treated RNeasy Micro or Mini kits according to cell number. Each cell subset was processed on its own to prevent cross-contamination, while patient and healthy donor samples were processed together. The immunoSEQ multiplex PCR was used to amplify TCRB sequences from cDNA, generating 87-bp fragments that spanned the CDR3 region. Sequencing of the amplicons was done on the Illumina HiSeq platform. Under the source paper's analysis protocol: PCR bias was corrected computationally using synthetic template baselines, and reads within Hamming distance 2 were collapsed, with unmergeable singletons discarded. Reads were aligned against IMGT to assign V, D and J genes, CDR3 length and insertions or deletions at six rearrangement sites. Within each subset, clonotype counts were normalized to sorted cell number, and only after that were true diversity and Gini coefficients computed with the tcR R package. The overlap coefficient, calculated on TCRB nucleotide sequences, was used to quantify repertoire sharing. In TCRdb, the immuneACCESS table is reduced to in-frame sequences with V and J assigned. These tables do not hold every clone; where another copy was compared, an unresolved V gene accounts for under half, and the others remain unexplained. Clone size and V and J calls were adopted from that table, with D and trimming inferred from the DNA. The sample data list about 200,000 clones, and approximately 11% of these were observed just once. Roughly 1.3% of the sample comes from the top ten.

About this clone itself: Its antigen specificity is not known. No base quality values were provided; no much bigger clone lies one nucleotide off.

General study outcomes and caveats: Sequencing cDNA rather than genomic DNA could over-represent highly expressing activated cells, although activation and CD3 levels did not differ between groups. Naive, central memory and regulatory TCRB repertoires appeared to be more alike among patients than among healthy donors. Because the HLA sub-analyses included only small numbers of individuals, any influence of HLA type on TCRB rearrangement was left unresolved. In all four CD4+ subsets, TCRB CDR3 length was moderately but significantly shorter in type 1 diabetes patients. Shorter templates might be favored by PCR, yet because patient and control samples were amplified and corrected together, any such skew would affect both groups equally. At VDJ recombination sites, patients with type 1 diabetes made fewer insertions and deleted more nucleotides, a pattern implying thymic rearrangement abnormalities.

Each donor gave one peripheral blood draw, around 0.12 L on average, collected into heparinised tubes. A BD FACSAria II was used to sort naive, central memory, regulatory and stem cell-like memory CD4+ T cells with a panel that included CD45RO, CCR7, CD25, CD127, CD95 and CD27. All sorted populations exceeded 95% purity. PBMCs were isolated immediately by Lymphoprep density gradient centrifugation and stained directly without culture. So that batch effects would be minimized, each experiment stained and sorted samples in pairs, pairing one healthy donor with one patient. There are 17 amino acids in the CDR3, from cysteine to phenylalanine inclusive. Solely the CDR3 DNA is kept, with 51 bases framed from the first base. Deletion took 6 bases off V and 6 bases off J, with a span of 24 bases between the germline ends. CDR1 and CDR2 were assigned from the germline V gene as MDHEN and SYDVKM.

The V gene is TRBV28 and the J gene is TRBJ2-4; TRBD2 could be the D gene, as 7 bases match. This clonotype was obtained from a man aged 18 to 29 in good health. Material for sequencing was central memory CD4+ T cells from blood. CDR3 loop: CASSRLGGGGRINIQYF. The sequenced DNA: TGTGCCAGCAGCCGATTGGGAGGGGGAGGGCGAATAAACATTCAGTACTTC.